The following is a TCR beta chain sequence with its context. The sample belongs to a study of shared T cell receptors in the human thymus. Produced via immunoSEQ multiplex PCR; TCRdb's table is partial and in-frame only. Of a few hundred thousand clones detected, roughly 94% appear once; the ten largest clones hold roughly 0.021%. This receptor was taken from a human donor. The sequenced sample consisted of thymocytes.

The CDR3 nucleotides are TGTGCCAGCTCACCTTCGTCGGAGATCTATGGCTACACCTTC. This translates into CASSPSSEIYGYTF. The chain employs TRBV18 and TRBJ1-2; D ambiguous. Germline V CDR1 and CDR2: KGHSH, LQKENI. This CDR3 is built from 14 residues. V dropped 3 bases and J dropped 4 bases, with 12 bases sitting between them.